Given below is one T cell receptor beta chain in context. The antigen remains unidentified. Repertoires were generated with immunoSEQ multiplex PCR, while TCRdb's copy carries only in-frame clones and drops some. Of some 100,000 clones in the sample, more than 75% were seen once. These data belong to a study of T cell responses to AZD1222 COVID-19 vaccine. About the study: Analyses pooled second doses at about 4 or about 12 weeks.

General study findings and limits: No day 14 peak samples; only post-peak repertoires were characterized. Baseline serostatus was positive in only a handful of AZD1222 recipients. Females made up more of the donors, who were largely white British, and clonal diversity may have come out too low.

V was pared by 3 bases and J by 2 bases, with 6 bases between. CDR3 length equals 12 residues. Germline-derived CDR1 and CDR2 are SQVTM and ANQGSEA. The TCR originated in an adult in good health. Sample: peripheral blood, taken on day 0 of AZD1222 vaccination. The chain is built from TRBV29-1 and TRBJ2-3; D ambiguous. The CDR3 region has the DNA TGCAGCGTTGACACAAACACAGATACGCAGTATTTT. Amino acid sequence: CSVDTNTDTQYF.